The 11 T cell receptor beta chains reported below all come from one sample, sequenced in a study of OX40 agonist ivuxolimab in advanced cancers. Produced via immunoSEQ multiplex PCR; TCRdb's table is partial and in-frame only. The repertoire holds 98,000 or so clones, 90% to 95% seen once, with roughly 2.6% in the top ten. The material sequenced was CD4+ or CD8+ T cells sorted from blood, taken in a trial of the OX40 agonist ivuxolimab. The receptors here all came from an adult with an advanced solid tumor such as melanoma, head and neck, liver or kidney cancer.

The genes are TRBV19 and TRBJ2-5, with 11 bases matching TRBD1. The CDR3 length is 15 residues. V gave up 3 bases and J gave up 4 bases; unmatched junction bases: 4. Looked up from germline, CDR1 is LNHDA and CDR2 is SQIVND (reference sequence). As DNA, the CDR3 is TGTGCCAGTAGTATCGCCGGGACAGGGGGAGAGACCCAGTACTTC. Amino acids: CASSIAGTGGETQYF.

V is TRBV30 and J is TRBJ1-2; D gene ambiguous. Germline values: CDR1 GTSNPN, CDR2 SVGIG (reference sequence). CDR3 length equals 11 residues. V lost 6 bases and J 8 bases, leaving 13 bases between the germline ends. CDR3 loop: CACGGYRGYTF. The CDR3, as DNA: TGTGCCTGCGGAGGCTACAGAGGCTACACCTTC.

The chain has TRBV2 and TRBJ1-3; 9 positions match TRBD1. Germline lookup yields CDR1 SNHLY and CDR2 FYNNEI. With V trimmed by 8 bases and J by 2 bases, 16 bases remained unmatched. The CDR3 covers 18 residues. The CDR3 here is CASHYRDRVKMTGNTIYF. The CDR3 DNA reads TGTGCCAGCCATTACCGGGACAGGGTAAAAATGACTGGAAACACCATATATTTT.

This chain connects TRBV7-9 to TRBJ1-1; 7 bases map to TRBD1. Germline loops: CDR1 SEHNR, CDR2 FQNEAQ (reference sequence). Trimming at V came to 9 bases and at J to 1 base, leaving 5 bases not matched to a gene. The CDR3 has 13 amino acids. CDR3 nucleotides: TGTGCCAGTGACGACAGGGCGAACACTGAAGCTTTCTTT. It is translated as CASDDRANTEAFF.

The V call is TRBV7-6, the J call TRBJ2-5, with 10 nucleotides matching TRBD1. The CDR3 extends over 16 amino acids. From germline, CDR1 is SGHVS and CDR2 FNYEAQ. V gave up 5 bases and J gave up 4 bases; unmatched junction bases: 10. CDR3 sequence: CASSLNRGTGAETQYF. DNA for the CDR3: TGTGCCAGCAGCCTAAACCGGGGGACAGGGGCAGAGACCCAGTACTTC.

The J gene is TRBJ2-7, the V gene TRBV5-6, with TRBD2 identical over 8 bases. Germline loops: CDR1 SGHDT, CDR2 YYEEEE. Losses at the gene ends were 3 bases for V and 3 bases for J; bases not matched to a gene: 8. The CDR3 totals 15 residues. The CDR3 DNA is TGTGCCAGCAGCTGGACCGGGACTAGTCACTACGAGCAGTACTTC. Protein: CASSWTGTSHYEQYF.

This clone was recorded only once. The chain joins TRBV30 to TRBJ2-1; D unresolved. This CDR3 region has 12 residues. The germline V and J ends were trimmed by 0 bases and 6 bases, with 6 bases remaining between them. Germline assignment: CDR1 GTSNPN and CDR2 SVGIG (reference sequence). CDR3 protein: CAWSVRGNEQFF. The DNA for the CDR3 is TGTGCCTGGAGTGTACGAGGCAATGAGCAGTTCTTC.

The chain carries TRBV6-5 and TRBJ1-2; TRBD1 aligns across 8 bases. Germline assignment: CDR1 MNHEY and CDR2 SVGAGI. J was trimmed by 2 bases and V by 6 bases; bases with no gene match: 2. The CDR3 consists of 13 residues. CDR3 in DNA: TGTGCCAGCAGGAGGGACAGGAACTATGGCTACACCTTC. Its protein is CASRRDRNYGYTF.

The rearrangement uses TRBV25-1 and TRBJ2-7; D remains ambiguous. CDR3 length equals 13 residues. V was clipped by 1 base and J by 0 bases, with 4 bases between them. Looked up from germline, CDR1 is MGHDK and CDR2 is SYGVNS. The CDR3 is CASSEWSSYEQYF. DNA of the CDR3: TGTGCCAGCAGTGAATGGAGCTCCTACGAGCAGTACTTC.

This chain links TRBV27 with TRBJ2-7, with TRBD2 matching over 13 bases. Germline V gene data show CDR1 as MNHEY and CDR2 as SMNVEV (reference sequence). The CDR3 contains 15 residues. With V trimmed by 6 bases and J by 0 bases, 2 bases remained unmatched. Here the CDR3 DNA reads TGTGCCAGCAGGGGGACTAGCGGGGTCTCCTACGAGCAGTACTTC. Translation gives CASRGTSGVSYEQYF.

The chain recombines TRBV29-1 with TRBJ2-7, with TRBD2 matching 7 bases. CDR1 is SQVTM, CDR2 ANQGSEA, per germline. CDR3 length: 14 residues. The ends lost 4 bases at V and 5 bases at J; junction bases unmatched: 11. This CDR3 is CSVAHIGGYDEQYF. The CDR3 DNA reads TGCAGCGTTGCCCACATCGGGGGGTACGACGAGCAGTACTTC.